The present T cell receptor beta chain was sequenced within a study of blood T cell repertoires in COVID-19. Authors' processing steps: Estimation of nucleated cell counts was performed using reference gene primer amplification. Clones were read by immunoSEQ multiplex PCR, and TCRdb kept only the in-frame ones, dropping some. From that table come the V and J calls and clone size; the DNA was used to work out D and trimming. The sample has 90,000 to 120,000 clones, around four fifths seen once. With V trimmed by 2 bases and J by 7 bases, 11 bases remained unmatched. Germline CDR1 KGHSH, CDR2 LQKENI. The CDR3 totals 16 residues.

This sequence was found in a woman aged 70-85 years with acute or convalescent COVID-19. The sample was peripheral blood. The J gene is TRBJ2-1, the V gene TRBV18; 7 nucleotides align to TRBD1. CDR3 sequence (DNA): TGTGCCAGCTCACCATGGCAGGGGGTCGTCGCGAATGAGCAGTTCTTC. This sequence encodes CASSPWQGVVANEQFF.